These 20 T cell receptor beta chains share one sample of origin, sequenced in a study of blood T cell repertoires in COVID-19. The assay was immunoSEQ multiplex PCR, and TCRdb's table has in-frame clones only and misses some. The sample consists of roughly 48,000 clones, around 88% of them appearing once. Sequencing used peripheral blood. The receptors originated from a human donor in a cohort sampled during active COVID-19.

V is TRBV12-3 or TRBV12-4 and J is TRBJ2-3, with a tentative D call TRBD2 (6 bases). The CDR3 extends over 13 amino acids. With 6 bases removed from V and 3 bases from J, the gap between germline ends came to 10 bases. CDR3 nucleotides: TGTGCCAGCAGCCGGGACTTTACAGATACGCAGTATTTT. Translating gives CASSRDFTDTQYF.

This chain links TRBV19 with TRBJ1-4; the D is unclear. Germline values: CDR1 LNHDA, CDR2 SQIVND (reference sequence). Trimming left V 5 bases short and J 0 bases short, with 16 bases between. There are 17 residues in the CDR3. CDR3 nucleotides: TGTGCCAGTAGTCCTTTGCGACTCCTCGCAACTAATGAAAAACTGTTTTTT. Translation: CASSPLRLLATNEKLFF.

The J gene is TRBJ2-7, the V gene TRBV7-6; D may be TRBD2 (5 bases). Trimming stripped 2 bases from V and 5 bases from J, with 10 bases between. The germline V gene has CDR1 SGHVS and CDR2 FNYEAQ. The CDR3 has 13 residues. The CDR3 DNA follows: TGTGCCAGCAGCTTAACTAGAGGGAACGAGCAGTACTTC. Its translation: CASSLTRGNEQYF.

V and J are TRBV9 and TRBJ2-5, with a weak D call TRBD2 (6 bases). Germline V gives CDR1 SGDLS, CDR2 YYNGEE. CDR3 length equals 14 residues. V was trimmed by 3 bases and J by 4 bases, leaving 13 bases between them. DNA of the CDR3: TGTGCCAGCAGCGCTGCCGGGGGTGTAGAGACCCAGTACTTC. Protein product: CASSAAGGVETQYF.

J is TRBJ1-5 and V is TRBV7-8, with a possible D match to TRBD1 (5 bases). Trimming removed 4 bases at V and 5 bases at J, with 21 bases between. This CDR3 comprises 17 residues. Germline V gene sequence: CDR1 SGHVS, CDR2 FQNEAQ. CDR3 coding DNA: TGTGCCAGCAGCTCGACCGCAGGGCGACGGGGGGATCAGCCCCAGCATTTT. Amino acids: CASSSTAGRRGDQPQHF.

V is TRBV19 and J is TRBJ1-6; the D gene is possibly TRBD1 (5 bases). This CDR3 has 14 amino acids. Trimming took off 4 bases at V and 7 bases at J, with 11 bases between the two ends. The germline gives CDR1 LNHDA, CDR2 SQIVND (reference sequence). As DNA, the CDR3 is TGTGCCAGTAGTACCCGACAGATAAATTCACCCCTCCACTTT. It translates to CASSTRQINSPLHF.

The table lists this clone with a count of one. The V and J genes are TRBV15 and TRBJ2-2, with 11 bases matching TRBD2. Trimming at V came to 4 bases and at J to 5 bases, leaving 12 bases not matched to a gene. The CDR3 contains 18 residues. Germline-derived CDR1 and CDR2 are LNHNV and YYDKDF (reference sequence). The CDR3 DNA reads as TGTGCCACCAGCACCACAGGGGTAGCGGGGGGGCGTACCGGGGAGCTGTTTTTT. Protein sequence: CATSTTGVAGGRTGELFF.

CDR3 sequence (DNA): TGTGCCAGTAAGGGCCCAGCAGGAGGGCTCAATCAGCCCCAGCATTTT. Its translation: CASKGPAGGLNQPQHF. The chain couples TRBV19 to TRBJ1-5; D is uncertain. V shed 7 bases and J shed 3 bases, with 19 bases lying between them. Germline V lookup: CDR1 LNHDA, CDR2 SQIVND (reference sequence). The CDR3 is made up of 16 amino acids. Variable domain in full (rest from reference TRBV19 and TRBJ1-5): DGGITQSPKYLFRKEGQNVTLSCEQNLNHDAMYWYRQDPGQGLRLIYYSQIVNDFQKGDIAEGYSVSREKKESFPLTVTSAQKNPTAFYLCASKGPAGGLNQPQHFGDGTRLSIL.

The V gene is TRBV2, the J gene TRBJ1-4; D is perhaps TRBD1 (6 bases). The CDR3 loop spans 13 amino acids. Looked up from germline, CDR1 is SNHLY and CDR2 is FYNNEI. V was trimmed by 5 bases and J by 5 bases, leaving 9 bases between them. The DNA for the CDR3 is TGTGCCAGCAGTTGGACAGCGAATGAAAAACTGTTTTTT. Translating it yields CASSWTANEKLFF.

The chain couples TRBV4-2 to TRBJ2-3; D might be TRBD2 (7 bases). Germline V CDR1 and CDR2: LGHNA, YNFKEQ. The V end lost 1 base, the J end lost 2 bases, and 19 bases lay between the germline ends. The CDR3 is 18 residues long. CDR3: CASSQVSTGGHITDTQYF. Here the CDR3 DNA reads TGTGCCAGCAGCCAAGTATCGACGGGGGGACATATCACAGATACGCAGTATTTT.

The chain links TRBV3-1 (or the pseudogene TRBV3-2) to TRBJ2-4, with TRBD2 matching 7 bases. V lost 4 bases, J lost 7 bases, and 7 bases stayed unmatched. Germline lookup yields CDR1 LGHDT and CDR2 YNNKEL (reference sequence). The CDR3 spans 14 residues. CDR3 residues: CASSLRGEGNIQYF. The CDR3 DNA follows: TGTGCCAGCAGCCTCCGGGGGGAGGGGAACATTCAGTACTTC.

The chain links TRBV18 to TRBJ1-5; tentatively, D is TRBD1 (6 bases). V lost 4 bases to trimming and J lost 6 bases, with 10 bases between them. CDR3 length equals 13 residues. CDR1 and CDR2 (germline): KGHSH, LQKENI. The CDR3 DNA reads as TGTGCCAGCTCACAAGACAGGAGTCAGCCCCAGCATTTT. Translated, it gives CASSQDRSQPQHF.

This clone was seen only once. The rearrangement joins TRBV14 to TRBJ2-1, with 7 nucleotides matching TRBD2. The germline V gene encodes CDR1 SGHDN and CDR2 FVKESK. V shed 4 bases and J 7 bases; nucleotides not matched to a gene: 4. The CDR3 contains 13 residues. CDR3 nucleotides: TGTGCCAGCAGCCCGAGACTAGCAAATGAGCAGTTCTTC. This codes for CASSPRLANEQFF.

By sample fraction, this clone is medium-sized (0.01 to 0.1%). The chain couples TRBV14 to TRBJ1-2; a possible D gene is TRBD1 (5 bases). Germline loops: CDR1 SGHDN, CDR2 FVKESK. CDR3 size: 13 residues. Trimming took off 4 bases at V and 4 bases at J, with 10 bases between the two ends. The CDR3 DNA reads TGTGCCAGCAGCCTTGGGACTGCCTATGGCTACACCTTC. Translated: CASSLGTAYGYTF.

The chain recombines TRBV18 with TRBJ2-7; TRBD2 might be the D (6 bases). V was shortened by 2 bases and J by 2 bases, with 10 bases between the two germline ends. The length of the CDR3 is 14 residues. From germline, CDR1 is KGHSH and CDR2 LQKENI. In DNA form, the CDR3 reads TGTGCCAGCTCACCATCTAGCGAAGCCTACGAGCAGTACTTC. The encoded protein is CASSPSSEAYEQYF.

As DNA, the CDR3 is TGTGCCAGCAGCGACCCGACAGGGCAATACTCTGGAAACACCATATATTTT. Protein: CASSDPTGQYSGNTIYF. The gene calls are TRBV9 and TRBJ1-3, with 7 bases aligning to TRBD1. This CDR3 region has 17 residues. V was pared by 3 bases and J by 0 bases, with 9 bases of the junction left unmatched. Per the germline V gene, CDR1 is SGDLS and CDR2 is YYNGEE.

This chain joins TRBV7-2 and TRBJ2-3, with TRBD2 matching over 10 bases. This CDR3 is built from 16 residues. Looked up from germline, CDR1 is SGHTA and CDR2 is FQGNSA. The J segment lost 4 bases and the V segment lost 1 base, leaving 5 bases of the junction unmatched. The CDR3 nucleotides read TGTGCCAGCAGCTTAGGGGGTAGCGGGGGGCCAGATACGCAGTATTTT. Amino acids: CASSLGGSGGPDTQYF.

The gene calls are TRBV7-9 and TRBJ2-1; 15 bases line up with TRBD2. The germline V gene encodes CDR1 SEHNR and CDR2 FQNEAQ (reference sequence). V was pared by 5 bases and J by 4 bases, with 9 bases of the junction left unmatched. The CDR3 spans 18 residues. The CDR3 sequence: CASSRSGLAGGEYNEQFF. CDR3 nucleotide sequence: TGTGCCAGCAGCCGCTCGGGACTAGCGGGGGGAGAATACAATGAGCAGTTCTTC.

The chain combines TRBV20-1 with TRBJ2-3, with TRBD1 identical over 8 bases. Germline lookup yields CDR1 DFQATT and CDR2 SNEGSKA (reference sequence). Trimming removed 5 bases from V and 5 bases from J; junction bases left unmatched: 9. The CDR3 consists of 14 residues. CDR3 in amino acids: CSAGDRGGGDTQYF. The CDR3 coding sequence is TGCAGTGCTGGTGACAGGGGTGGAGGAGATACGCAGTATTTT.

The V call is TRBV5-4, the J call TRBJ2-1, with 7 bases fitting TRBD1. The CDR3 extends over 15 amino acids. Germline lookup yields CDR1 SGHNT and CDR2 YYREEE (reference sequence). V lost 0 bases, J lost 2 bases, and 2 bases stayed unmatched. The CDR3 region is CASSLEGGAYNEQFF. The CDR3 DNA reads TGTGCCAGCAGCTTGGAAGGGGGCGCCTACAATGAGCAGTTCTTC.